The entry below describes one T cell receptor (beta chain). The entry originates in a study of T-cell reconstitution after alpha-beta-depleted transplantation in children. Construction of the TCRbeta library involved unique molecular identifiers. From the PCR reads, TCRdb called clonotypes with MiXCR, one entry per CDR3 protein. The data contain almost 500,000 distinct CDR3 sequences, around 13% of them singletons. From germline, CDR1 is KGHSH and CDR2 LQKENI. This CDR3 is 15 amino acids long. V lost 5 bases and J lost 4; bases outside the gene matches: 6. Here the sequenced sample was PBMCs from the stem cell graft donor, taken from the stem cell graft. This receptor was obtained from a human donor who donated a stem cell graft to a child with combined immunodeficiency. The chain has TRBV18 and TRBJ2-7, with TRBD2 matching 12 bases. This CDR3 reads CASSTTGTSGYEQYF. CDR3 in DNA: TGTGCCAGCTCAACCACCGGGACTAGCGGGTACGAGCAGTACTTC.